The present T cell receptor (beta chain) was sequenced within a study of Ad26.COV2.S vaccination and SARS-CoV-2 variants. A note on this clone: Its antigen is not known.

Germline assignment: CDR1 LNHDA and CDR2 SQIVND (reference sequence). V shed 3 bases and J shed 1 base, with 6 bases lying between them. The length of the CDR3 is 13 residues. Here immunoSEQ multiplex PCR was the method, and the copy in TCRdb shows in-frame clones only, minus some. The sample holds 400,000 to 500,000 clones, roughly nine tenths seen once. Study results and limitations: Non-spike TCR breadth was similar in vaccine and placebo recipients.

Described treatment: 15 to 20 received Ad26.COV2.S at low or high dose, single or two shots; roughly 5 received placebo; per-sample allocation not given. Material that was analyzed had been drawn on day 63 after the first vaccine or placebo injection. This sequence joins TRBV19 and TRBJ1-2; D uncertain. The source was peripheral blood, collected in a trial of Ad26.COV2.S vaccine versus placebo. The TCR sequence derives from a person between 18 and 65 years old who received the Ad26.COV2.S COVID-19 vaccine or a placebo. CDR3 residues: CASSITVNYGYTF. CDR3 sequence (DNA): TGTGCCAGTAGTATCACAGTTAACTATGGCTACACCTTC.